This T cell receptor beta chain was obtained from a study of T-cell reconstitution after alpha-beta-depleted transplantation in children. Researchers prepared the TCRbeta library using unique molecular identifiers, the study reports. TCRdb reprocessed the PCR reads via MiXCR and lists one record per CDR3 protein. Of hundreds of thousands of distinct CDR3 sequences in the sample, approximately 12% are singletons; the top ten hold under 7%. There are 11 residues in the CDR3. From germline, CDR1 is MNHNY and CDR2 SVGAGI (reference sequence). V was shortened by 5 bases and J by 5 bases, with 7 bases between the two germline ends.

This receptor was obtained from a human donor who donated a stem cell graft to a child with combined immunodeficiency. The rearrangement joins TRBV6-6 to TRBJ2-7, with D unresolved. The sample here was PBMCs from the stem cell graft donor, taken from the stem cell graft. In nucleotides, the CDR3 is TGTGCCAGCAGTACCATTCACGAGCAGTACTTC. This encodes CASSTIHEQYF.